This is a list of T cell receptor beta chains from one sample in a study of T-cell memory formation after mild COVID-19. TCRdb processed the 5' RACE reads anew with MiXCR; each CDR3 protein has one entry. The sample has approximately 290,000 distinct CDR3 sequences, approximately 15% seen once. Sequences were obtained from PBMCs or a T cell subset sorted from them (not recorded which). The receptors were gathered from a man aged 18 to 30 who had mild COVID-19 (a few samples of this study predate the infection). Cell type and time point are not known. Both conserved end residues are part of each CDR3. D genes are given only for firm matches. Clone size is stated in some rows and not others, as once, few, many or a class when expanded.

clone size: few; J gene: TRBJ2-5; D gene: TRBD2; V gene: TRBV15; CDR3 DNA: TGTGCCACCAGCAGAGCGACTAGCGGGGGCCTGGAGCAAGAGACCCAGTACTTC; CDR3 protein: CATSRATSGGLEQETQYF
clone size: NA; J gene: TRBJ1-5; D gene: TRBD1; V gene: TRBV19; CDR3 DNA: TGTGCCAGTAGTATAGGCCAGACAGGGGGCCGTGGTCAGCCCCAGCATTTT; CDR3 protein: CASSIGQTGGRGQPQHF
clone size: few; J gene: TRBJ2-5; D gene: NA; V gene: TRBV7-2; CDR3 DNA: TGTGCCAGCAGCTTAGGACCAGCGGACCAACAAGAGACCCAGTACTTC; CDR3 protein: CASSLGPADQQETQYF
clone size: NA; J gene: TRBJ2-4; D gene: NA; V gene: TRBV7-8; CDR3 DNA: TGTGCCAGCAGCTTACAGTCGGTAGCCAAAAACATTCAGTACTTC; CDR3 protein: CASSLQSVAKNIQYF
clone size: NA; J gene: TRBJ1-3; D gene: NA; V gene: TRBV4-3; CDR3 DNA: TGCGCCAGCAGCCAAGATAGGATTCATAGCTCTGGAAACACCATATATTTT; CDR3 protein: CASSQDRIHSSGNTIYF
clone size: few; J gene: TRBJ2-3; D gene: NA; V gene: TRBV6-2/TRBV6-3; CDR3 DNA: TGTGCCAGCAGTTTCCCGTGGTCCCCAGATACGCAGTATTTT; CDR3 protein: CASSFPWSPDTQYF
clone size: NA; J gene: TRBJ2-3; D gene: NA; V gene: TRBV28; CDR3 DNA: TGTGCCAGTCTGACAAGAGATACGCAGTATTTT; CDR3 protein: CASLTRDTQYF
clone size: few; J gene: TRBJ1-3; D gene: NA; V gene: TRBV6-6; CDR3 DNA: TGTGCCAGCAGTACCCCGGCTGGAAACACCATATATTTT; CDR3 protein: CASSTPAGNTIYF
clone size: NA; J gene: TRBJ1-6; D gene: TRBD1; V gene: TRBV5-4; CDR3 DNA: TGTGCCAGCAGCTTGGCTGAGACAGGGGGAACTTCGCCCCTCCACTTT; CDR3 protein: CASSLAETGGTSPLHF
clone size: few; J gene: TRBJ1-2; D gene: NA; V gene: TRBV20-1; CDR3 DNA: TGCAGTGCCTCTGGGCCAGGGAACTATGGCTACACCTTC; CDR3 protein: CSASGPGNYGYTF
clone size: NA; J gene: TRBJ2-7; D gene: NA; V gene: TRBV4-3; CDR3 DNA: TGCGCCAGCAGCCAAGATGGAGTGGGAAGCTCCTACGAGCAGTACTTC; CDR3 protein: CASSQDGVGSSYEQYF
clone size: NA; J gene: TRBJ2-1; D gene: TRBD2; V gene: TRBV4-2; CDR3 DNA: TGTGCCAGCAGCCCCCAGGGAGCGGGGGGGCAGGAGCAGTTCTTC; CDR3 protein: CASSPQGAGGQEQFF
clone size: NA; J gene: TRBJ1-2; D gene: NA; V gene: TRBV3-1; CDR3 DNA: TGTGCCAGCAGCCAAGTCTCAAGGGGAGGCTACACCTTC; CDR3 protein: CASSQVSRGGYTF
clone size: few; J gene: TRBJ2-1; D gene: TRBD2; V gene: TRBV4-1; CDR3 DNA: TGCGCCAGCAGCCAAACGCCACCGGGGGGGACCTACAATGAGCAGTTCTTC; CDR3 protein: CASSQTPPGGTYNEQFF
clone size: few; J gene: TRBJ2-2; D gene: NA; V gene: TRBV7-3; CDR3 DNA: TGTGCCAGCAGCTTATATGCGCCGCCGAACACCGGGGAGCTGTTTTTT; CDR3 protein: CASSLYAPPNTGELFF
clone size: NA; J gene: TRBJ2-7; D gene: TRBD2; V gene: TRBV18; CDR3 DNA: TGTGCCAGCTCGATTAGCGGGGACTCCTACGAGCAGTACTTC; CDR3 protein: CASSISGDSYEQYF
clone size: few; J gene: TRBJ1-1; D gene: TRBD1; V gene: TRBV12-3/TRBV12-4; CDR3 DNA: TGTGCCAGCAGAGTCCAGGAGCAGGGGGTTACTGAAGCTTTCTTT; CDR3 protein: CASRVQEQGVTEAFF
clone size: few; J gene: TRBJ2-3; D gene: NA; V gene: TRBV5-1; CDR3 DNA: TGCGCCAGCAGTGGGGCAGATACGCAGTATTTT; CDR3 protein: CASSGADTQYF
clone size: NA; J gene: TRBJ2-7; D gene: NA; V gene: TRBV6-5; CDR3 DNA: TGTGCCAGCAGTTACAGCGGACAAACCGAGTACGAGCAGTACTTC; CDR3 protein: CASSYSGQTEYEQYF
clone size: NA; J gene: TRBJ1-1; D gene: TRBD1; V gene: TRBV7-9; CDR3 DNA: TGTGCCAGCAGCTCACAGGGGGGCGCTGAAGCTTTCTTT; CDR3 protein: CASSSQGGAEAFF
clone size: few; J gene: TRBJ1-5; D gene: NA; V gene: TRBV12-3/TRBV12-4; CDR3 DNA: TGTGCCAGCAGTTTTAAGGGGTTTCCTCAGCCCCAGCATTTT; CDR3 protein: CASSFKGFPQPQHF
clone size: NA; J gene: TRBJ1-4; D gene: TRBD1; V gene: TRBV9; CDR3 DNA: TGTGCCAGCAGCTTCGGGCAGGGGGGCTCTAATGAAAAACTGTTTTTT; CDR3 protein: CASSFGQGGSNEKLFF
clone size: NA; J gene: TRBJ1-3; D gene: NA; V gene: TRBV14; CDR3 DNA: TGTGCCAGCAGCAGGTTGAGCTCTGGAAACACCATATATTTT; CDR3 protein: CASSRLSSGNTIYF
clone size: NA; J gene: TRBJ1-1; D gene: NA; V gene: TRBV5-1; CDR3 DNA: TGCGCCAGCAGCTTCCTTGGAGTATCGGGCACTGAAGCTTTCTTT; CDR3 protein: CASSFLGVSGTEAFF
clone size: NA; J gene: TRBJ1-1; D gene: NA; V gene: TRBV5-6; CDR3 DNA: TGTGCCAGCAGCTGGATACAGGGCGAAGCTTTCTTT; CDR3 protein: CASSWIQGEAFF
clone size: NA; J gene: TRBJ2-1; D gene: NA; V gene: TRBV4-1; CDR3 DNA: TGCGCCAGCAGCCAAGAGGGCCGAGCCGGCAATGAGCAGTTCTTC; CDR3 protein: CASSQEGRAGNEQFF
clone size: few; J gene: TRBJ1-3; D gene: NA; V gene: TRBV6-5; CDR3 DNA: TGTGCCAGCAGTTCCAAGATCGGCTCTGGAAACACCATATATTTT; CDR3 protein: CASSSKIGSGNTIYF
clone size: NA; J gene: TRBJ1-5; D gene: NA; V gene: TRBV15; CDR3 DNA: TGTGCCACCAGCAGGGGTGGCAATCAGCCCCAGCATTTT; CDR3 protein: CATSRGGNQPQHF
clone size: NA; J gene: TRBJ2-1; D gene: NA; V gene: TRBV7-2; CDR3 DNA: TGTGCCAGCAGCCCGTGGGCCGGGAGCTCCTACAATGAGCAGTTCTTC; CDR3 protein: CASSPWAGSSYNEQFF
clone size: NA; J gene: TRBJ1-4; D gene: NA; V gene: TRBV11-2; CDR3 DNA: TGTGCCAGCAGCCCGGACAGAACTAATGAAAAACTGTTTTTT; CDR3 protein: CASSPDRTNEKLFF
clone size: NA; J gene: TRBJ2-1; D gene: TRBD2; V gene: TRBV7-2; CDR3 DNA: TGTGCCAGCAGGGCTCCGGGACTAGAAACCTATGAGCAGTTCTTC; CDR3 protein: CASRAPGLETYEQFF
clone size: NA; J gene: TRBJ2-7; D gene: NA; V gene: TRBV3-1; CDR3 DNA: TGTGCCAGCAGCCGCCGGGACGGGGCCTACGAGCAGTACTTC; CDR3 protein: CASSRRDGAYEQYF
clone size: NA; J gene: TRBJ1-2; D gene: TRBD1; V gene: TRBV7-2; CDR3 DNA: TGTGCCAGCAGAGCGGACAGGGGGCGAGGCTACACCTTC; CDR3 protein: CASRADRGRGYTF
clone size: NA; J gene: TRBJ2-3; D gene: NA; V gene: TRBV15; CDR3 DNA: TGTGCCACCAGCATCTCCCTCGGAGGCACAGATACGCAGTATTTT; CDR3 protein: CATSISLGGTDTQYF
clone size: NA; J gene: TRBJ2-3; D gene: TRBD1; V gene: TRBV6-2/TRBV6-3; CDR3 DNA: TGTGCCAGCACCCCCTGGACAGGGGCTAGCACAGATACGCAGTATTTT; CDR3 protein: CASTPWTGASTDTQYF
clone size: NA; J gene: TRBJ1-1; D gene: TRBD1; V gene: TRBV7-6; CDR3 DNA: TGTGCCAGCAGCCCGGGACAGTTCTACACTGAAGCTTTCTTT; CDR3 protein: CASSPGQFYTEAFF
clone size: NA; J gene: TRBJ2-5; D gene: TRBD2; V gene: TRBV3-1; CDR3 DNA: TGTGCCAGCGGGCTAGCGGAAGAGACCCAGTACTTC; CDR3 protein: CASGLAEETQYF
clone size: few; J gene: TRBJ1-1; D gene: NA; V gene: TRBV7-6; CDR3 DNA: TGTGCCAGCAGCTTAGACAGGACCTTTGAAGCTTTCTTT; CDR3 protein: CASSLDRTFEAFF
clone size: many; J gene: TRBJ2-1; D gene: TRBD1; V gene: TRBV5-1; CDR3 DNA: TGCGCCAGCGGGACGCACCCGGGACAGGGTAGCAATGAGCAGTTCTTC; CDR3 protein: CASGTHPGQGSNEQFF
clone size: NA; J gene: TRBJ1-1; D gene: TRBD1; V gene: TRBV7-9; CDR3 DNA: TGTGCCAGCAGCACCTCGTCAGGGGGCGCGGGAGCTTTCTTT; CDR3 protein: CASSTSSGGAGAFF
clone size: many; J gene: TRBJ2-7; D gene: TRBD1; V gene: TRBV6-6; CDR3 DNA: TGTGCCAGCAGTATCCAGGGGGCAGTCTACGAGCAGTACTTC; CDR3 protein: CASSIQGAVYEQYF
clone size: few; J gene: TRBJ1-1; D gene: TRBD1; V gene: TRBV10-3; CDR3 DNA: TGTGCCACCGGGGACAGGGGGAACACTGAAGCTTTCTTT; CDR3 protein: CATGDRGNTEAFF